These T cell receptor beta chains were read from a single sample in a study of PD-L1 blockade in urothelial cancer. The data were produced by immunoSEQ multiplex PCR, yet TCRdb's version contains in-frame clones alone and is incomplete. The table lists around 100,000 clones, 87% of them singletons. Source: PBMCs, taken around atezolizumab (anti-PD-L1) treatment. The origin of the receptors is a man in his sixties with urothelial cancer. The CDR3 runs from the conserved cysteine through the conserved F or W. Fields, in order: J gene, D gene, V gene, clone size, CDR3 protein, CDR3 DNA. D genes are given only for firm matches. The size entry is marked missing in some rows and otherwise reads once, few, many or a size class.

J: TRBJ1-1
D: TRBD1
V: TRBV7-9
size: few
CDR3: CASSLASPGTENTEAFF
DNA: TGTGCCAGCAGCTTAGCCAGTCCCGGGACAGAGAACACTGAAGCTTTCTTT

J: TRBJ2-3
D: TRBD2
V: TRBV5-4
size: .
CDR3: CASSLRTRFTDTQYF
DNA: TGTGCCAGCAGCTTGAGGACTAGGTTCACAGATACGCAGTATTTT

J: TRBJ2-1
D: TRBD1
V: TRBV4-1
size: .
CDR3: CASSQDPGGNEQFF
DNA: TGCGCCAGCAGCCAAGACCCAGGGGGCAATGAGCAGTTCTTC

J: TRBJ2-1
D: TRBD1
V: TRBV9
size: .
CDR3: CASSVLPGGTSDEQFF
DNA: TGTGCCAGCAGCGTACTCCCAGGGGGTACCTCGGATGAGCAGTTCTTC

J: TRBJ2-7
D: TRBD2
V: TRBV7-6
size: .
CDR3: CASSLVTSGATYEQYF
DNA: TGTGCCAGCAGCTTAGTGACTAGCGGGGCAACCTACGAGCAGTACTTC

J: TRBJ2-7
D: TRBD2
V: TRBV7-2
size: .
CDR3: CASSWSGGPSYEQYF
DNA: TGTGCCAGCAGCTGGAGCGGGGGGCCCTCCTACGAGCAGTACTTC

J: TRBJ2-1
D: .
V: TRBV6-6
size: .
CDR3: CASCYRGGTSYNEQFF
DNA: TGTGCCAGCTGTTACCGTGGAGGGACCTCCTACAATGAGCAGTTCTTC

J: TRBJ2-3
D: .
V: TRBV28
size: .
CDR3: CATQKAADTQYF
DNA: TGTGCCACCCAGAAGGCGGCAGATACGCAGTATTTT

J: TRBJ1-5
D: TRBD1
V: TRBV6-5
size: once
CDR3: CASSPDRVEQPQHF
DNA: TGTGCCAGCAGTCCTGACAGGGTGGAACAGCCCCAGCATTTT

J: TRBJ2-7
D: .
V: TRBV4-1
size: .
CDR3: CASSQDPDRNSYEQYF
DNA: TGCGCCAGCAGCCAAGATCCCGACAGAAACTCCTACGAGCAGTACTTC

J: TRBJ1-3
D: TRBD1
V: TRBV10-1
size: .
CDR3: CARDPGQTNSGNTIYF
DNA: TGCGCCAGAGACCCGGGACAGACAAACTCTGGAAACACCATATATTTT

J: TRBJ2-2
D: TRBD2
V: TRBV7-3
size: .
CDR3: CASSSFTSGGFGGELFF
DNA: TGTGCCAGCAGCTCCTTCACTAGCGGGGGGTTCGGCGGGGAGCTGTTTTTT

J: TRBJ1-1
D: TRBD1
V: TRBV19
size: .
CDR3: CASNDRGYTEAFF
DNA: TGTGCCAGTAATGACAGGGGGTACACTGAAGCTTTCTTT

J: TRBJ1-5
D: TRBD1
V: TRBV30
size: once
CDR3: CAWSSTGRKPQHF
DNA: TGTGCCTGGAGTTCGACAGGGAGGAAGCCCCAGCATTTT

J: TRBJ1-2
D: TRBD1
V: TRBV2
size: .
CDR3: CASSEGQLKNYGYTF
DNA: TGTGCCAGCAGTGAGGGACAGCTGAAAAACTATGGCTACACCTTC

J: TRBJ1-4
D: .
V: TRBV7-9
size: .
CDR3: CASSLGAGNEKLFF
DNA: TGTGCCAGCAGCTTAGGGGCAGGGAATGAAAAACTGTTTTTT

J: TRBJ2-7
D: TRBD1
V: TRBV28
size: once
CDR3: CASRPAGTGGHEQYF
DNA: TGTGCCAGCAGACCCGCCGGGACAGGAGGCCACGAGCAGTACTTC

J: TRBJ2-7
D: .
V: TRBV5-6
size: .
CDR3: CASRPTGSPEQYF
DNA: TGTGCCAGCAGACCCACAGGGTCGCCCGAGCAGTACTTC

J: TRBJ2-3
D: .
V: TRBV6-1
size: once
CDR3: CASSDHPAGTDTQYF
DNA: TGTGCCAGCAGTGATCACCCCGCGGGCACAGATACGCAGTATTTT

J: TRBJ1-5
D: TRBD1
V: TRBV2
size: .
CDR3: CASSQFRQGNQPQHF
DNA: TGTGCCAGCAGCCAATTTCGACAGGGGAATCAGCCCCAGCATTTT

J: TRBJ2-2
D: .
V: TRBV18
size: once
CDR3: CASSPLNTGELFF
DNA: TGTGCCAGCTCACCCTTGAACACCGGGGAGCTGTTTTTT

J: TRBJ2-7
D: TRBD1
V: TRBV28
size: .
CDR3: CASSTPGQGSYEQYF
DNA: TGTGCCAGCAGCACACCGGGACAGGGCTCCTACGAGCAGTACTTC

J: TRBJ2-7
D: .
V: TRBV10-3
size: .
CDR3: CAIMTIAGLGAYEQYF
DNA: TGTGCCATCATGACAATCGCGGGACTCGGTGCCTACGAGCAGTACTTC

J: TRBJ2-3
D: .
V: TRBV2
size: .
CDR3: CASSEVLSTDTQYF
DNA: TGTGCCAGCAGTGAGGTACTTTCCACAGATACGCAGTATTTT

J: TRBJ1-1
D: .
V: TRBV6-6
size: .
CDR3: CASSSLGGKNTEAFF
DNA: TGTGCCAGCAGTTCCCTCGGGGGGAAGAACACTGAAGCTTTCTTT

J: TRBJ2-2
D: .
V: TRBV10-1
size: .
CDR3: CASPTFPGQPNTGELFF
DNA: TGCGCCAGCCCCACATTCCCGGGACAACCGAACACCGGGGAGCTGTTTTTT

J: TRBJ2-1
D: TRBD2
V: TRBV4-1
size: once
CDR3: CASSQSLAENSYNEQFF
DNA: TGCGCCAGCAGCCAAAGTCTAGCGGAAAACTCCTACAATGAGCAGTTCTTC

J: TRBJ1-1
D: .
V: TRBV2
size: .
CDR3: CASSSQGGNTEAFF
DNA: TGTGCCAGCAGCTCCCAGGGTGGGAACACTGAAGCTTTCTTT

J: TRBJ2-3
D: TRBD2
V: TRBV7-3
size: .
CDR3: CASRNVLAGGLLDTQYF
DNA: TGTGCCAGCAGGAACGTTTTAGCGGGGGGGCTTCTAGATACGCAGTATTTT

J: TRBJ1-1
D: TRBD1
V: TRBV10-3
size: .
CDR3: CAIRDGTGVEAFF
DNA: TGTGCCATCAGAGACGGGACAGGCGTTGAAGCTTTCTTT

J: TRBJ2-2
D: TRBD1
V: TRBV5-1
size: once
CDR3: CASSLGVQGSTGELFF
DNA: TGCGCCAGCAGCTTGGGGGTACAGGGGAGTACCGGGGAGCTGTTTTTT

J: TRBJ2-1
D: TRBD2
V: TRBV29-1
size: .
CDR3: CSGSTSGATNEQFF
DNA: TGCAGCGGATCTACTAGCGGGGCGACGAATGAGCAGTTCTTC

J: TRBJ1-3
D: .
V: TRBV9
size: .
CDR3: CASSVGTPGNTIYF
DNA: TGTGCCAGCAGCGTAGGGACACCGGGAAACACCATATATTTT

J: TRBJ1-3
D: .
V: TRBV4-2
size: .
CDR3: CASSHPTGSLAGNTIYF
DNA: TGTGCCAGCAGCCACCCCACAGGGTCTTTAGCCGGAAACACCATATATTTT

J: TRBJ1-1
D: .
V: TRBV5-1
size: .
CDR3: CASSFRGQPNTEAFF
DNA: TGCGCCAGCAGCTTCCGCGGACAGCCCAACACTGAAGCTTTCTTT

J: TRBJ2-7
D: TRBD1
V: TRBV10-3
size: .
CDR3: CAISVGGQGIGEQYF
DNA: TGTGCCATCAGTGTAGGGGGACAGGGGATCGGCGAGCAGTACTTC

J: TRBJ1-1
D: .
V: TRBV11-1
size: .
CDR3: CASSLQGTEAFF
DNA: TGTGCCAGCAGCTTACAGGGTACTGAAGCTTTCTTT

J: TRBJ2-1
D: .
V: TRBV10-2
size: .
CDR3: CASSDGGMQFF
DNA: TGCGCCAGCAGTGACGGCGGGATGCAGTTCTTC

J: TRBJ1-3
D: .
V: TRBV25-1
size: .
CDR3: CASSSQGNTIYF
DNA: TGTGCCAGCAGTTCCCAGGGAAACACCATATATTTT

J: TRBJ2-3
D: TRBD2
V: TRBV5-1
size: .
CDR3: CASSRTSGRAPTDTQYF
DNA: TGCGCCAGCAGCAGGACTAGCGGGAGGGCCCCAACAGATACGCAGTATTTT

J: TRBJ1-1
D: .
V: TRBV23-1
size: .
CDR3: CASSHPPGDDYTEAFF
DNA: TGCGCCAGCAGTCACCCCCCAGGGGATGATTACACTGAAGCTTTCTTT

J: TRBJ2-1
D: TRBD2
V: TRBV4-2
size: .
CDR3: CASSQDGSGGTYNEQFF
DNA: TGTGCCAGCAGCCAAGACGGTAGCGGGGGTACCTACAATGAGCAGTTCTTC

J: TRBJ1-2
D: TRBD1
V: TRBV19
size: .
CDR3: CASSRQGDYGYTF
DNA: TGTGCCAGTAGTAGACAGGGGGACTATGGCTACACCTTC

J: TRBJ2-5
D: .
V: TRBV5-4
size: .
CDR3: CASSLETGETQYF
DNA: TGTGCCAGCAGCTTGGAGACTGGGGAGACCCAGTACTTC

J: TRBJ1-6
D: .
V: TRBV7-2
size: few
CDR3: CASSSQGSYNSPLHF
DNA: TGTGCCAGCAGCTCGCAGGGTTCCTATAATTCACCCCTCCACTTT

J: TRBJ2-7
D: .
V: TRBV6-5
size: .
CDR3: CASSYTGTSFDEQYF
DNA: TGTGCCAGCAGTTACACAGGGACGAGTTTCGACGAGCAGTACTTC